This T cell receptor (beta chain) was sequenced during a study of spatial heterogeneity in lung cancer (dated by TCRdb to about 2019). With respect to the entire study: Beta-chain transcripts were consistently detected in greater numbers than alpha-chain transcripts, which likely reflects a higher abundance of beta-chain transcripts. In the raw uncorrected reads, each unique combination of TCR and UMI appeared on average more than ten times. The study quantitatively compared TCR alpha and beta repertoires across multiple tumor regions, matched nontumor lung and blood in non-small cell lung cancer. TCR repertoire features were related to nonsynonymous mutation counts determined by whole-exome sequencing of tumor tissue. Both alpha and beta chains were TCR-sequenced in samples taken at surgery, namely 220 tumor regions, more than 62 matched nontumor lung samples and over 55 PBMC samples. The investigation overall reported the following: Additional single-cell paired TCR alpha and beta sequencing was considered necessary to confirm, at a functional level, the hypothesis that regional TCRs recognize regional mutations. Ubiquitous expanded tumor TCRs were found in blood more often at tumor resection than at routine follow-up.

Library creation used 5' RACE. The sequencer was a NextSeq 500. To allow correction of PCR and sequencing errors, the TCR library protocol tagged every TCR cDNA molecule with a unique molecular identifier. As for how the authors treated the data: TCR identification, UMI-based error correction and CDR3 extraction were all carried out with Decombinator tools. TCRs above a frequency of 2 per 1,000, corresponding to the top 1% of the tumor frequency distribution, were defined as expanded. Rényi diversity was computed with the R vegan package after subsampling each repertoire 100 times to 5,000 TCRs. CDR3 similarity networks were constructed using string-kernel similarity of amino acid triplets, with links drawn between CDR3s whose pairwise similarity was above 0.82. TCRdb reran the public reads through fastp at Q25 and MiXCR, keeping productive beta chains. Rows with a matching CDR3 protein are joined into one entry that keeps the most common DNA and genes. What appears here as the V and J calls and clone size reflects TCRdb's work, not the paper's. For this sample there are just over 75,000 distinct CDR3 sequences; under 8.5% appear just once. 6.8% of the sample is held by the ten biggest clonotypes.

This clonotype has at least ten counts. The antigen this receptor binds is unknown. Base-call qualities are not available, and no considerably larger clone is one nucleotide away. Sample time point, as interpreted from the label and publication: sample taken at primary tumor resection. Samples were obtained from about 69 patients with early-stage, untreated non-small cell lung cancer from the lung TRACERx cohort. Whole RNA extracted from tumor and nontumor lung tissue, or from cryopreserved PBMC samples, was used for TCR sequencing without cell sorting. Only patients with enough RNA available from two or more tumor regions were chosen for TCR sequencing. V lost 4 bases and J lost 9 bases, and the count of bases not matched to a germline gene is 9. Including cysteine and phenylalanine, the CDR3 has 15 amino acids. Of the read, only the CDR3 DNA is kept; its 45 bases are in frame from base 1. Per the germline V gene (reference sequence), SGHAT is the CDR1 and FQDESV is the CDR2.

This receptor was taken from a male donor with early-stage non-small cell lung cancer. This sample comprised PBMCs, obtained at surgery. Recombination joined TRBV11-1 with TRBJ2-1, with TRBD2 matching 10 junction bases. The nucleotide sequence reads as follows: TGTGCCAGCAGCTCCCTAGCGGGAGCTACCGGTGAGCAGTTCTTC. It translates to CASSSLAGATGEQFF.